These T cell receptor beta chains were read from a single sample in a study of CD4+ T cells in melanoma. Generated by immunoSEQ multiplex PCR, the TCRdb table keeps only in-frame clones and is missing some. The table lists about 14,000 clones, roughly two thirds of them singletons. Sequencing used cells from a culture (not recorded whether cultured in vitro). The receptors come from a human donor with melanoma. The CDR3 runs from the conserved cysteine through the conserved F or W. Fields, in order: V gene, J gene, D gene, clone size, CDR3 protein, CDR3 DNA. The D gene is left open where the match is weak. Size is stated for part of the rows, as once, few or many counts, or as a class when the clone is expanded.

V: TRBV27
J: TRBJ1-1
D: NA
size: few
CDR3: CASSPATTPLGRAFF
DNA: TGTGCCAGCAGTCCCGCAACGACACCTCTTGGAAGAGCTTTCTTT

V: TRBV9
J: TRBJ1-2
D: NA
size: NA
CDR3: CASGTNYGYTF
DNA: TGTGCCAGCGGGACTAACTATGGCTACACCTTC

V: TRBV27
J: TRBJ1-6
D: NA
size: NA
CDR3: CASSFYQSGKNSPLHF
DNA: TGTGCCAGCAGTTTCTACCAGAGCGGGAAAAATTCACCCCTCCACTTT

V: TRBV19
J: TRBJ2-5
D: TRBD2
size: medium-sized
CDR3: CASSRIRRLAGIGETQYF
DNA: TGTGCCAGTAGTAGGATACGAAGACTAGCGGGGATTGGAGAGACCCAGTACTTC

V: TRBV11-2
J: TRBJ1-3
D: NA
size: NA
CDR3: CASSLVKKGNTIYF
DNA: TGTGCCAGCAGCTTGGTAAAAAAAGGAAACACCATATATTTT

V: TRBV5-1
J: TRBJ2-5
D: TRBD2
size: NA
CDR3: CASTEIAGEETQYF
DNA: TGCGCCAGCACTGAAATAGCGGGGGAAGAGACCCAGTACTTC

V: TRBV4-2
J: TRBJ2-2
D: NA
size: NA
CDR3: CASSRQTGNTGELFF
DNA: TGTGCCAGCAGCCGACAGACTGGGAACACCGGGGAGCTGTTTTTT

V: TRBV19
J: TRBJ2-2
D: NA
size: NA
CDR3: CASSYRSLIAGELFF
DNA: TGTGCCAGCTCTTACAGGAGTTTGATTGCCGGGGAGCTGTTTTTT

V: TRBV6-6
J: TRBJ1-2
D: NA
size: NA
CDR3: CASRGKEFHGYGYTF
DNA: TGTGCCAGTCGAGGAAAGGAATTTCACGGCTATGGCTACACCTTC

V: TRBV5-1
J: TRBJ2-5
D: TRBD2
size: NA
CDR3: CASSLRPSGGQETQYF
DNA: TGCGCCAGCAGCTTGCGTCCTAGCGGGGGCCAAGAGACCCAGTACTTC

V: TRBV7-6
J: TRBJ1-5
D: TRBD1
size: NA
CDR3: CASSPDRGFAQPQHF
DNA: TGTGCCAGCAGTCCTGACAGGGGGTTCGCTCAGCCCCAGCATTTT

V: TRBV6-1
J: TRBJ2-5
D: TRBD2
size: NA
CDR3: CASSDLGGGTQETQYF
DNA: TGTGCCAGCAGTGATCTGGGCGGGGGGACCCAAGAGACCCAGTACTTC

V: TRBV7-8
J: TRBJ1-5
D: NA
size: few
CDR3: CASKGPGPDQPQHF
DNA: TGTGCCTCTAAGGGACCAGGGCCCGATCAGCCCCAGCATTTT

V: TRBV11-2
J: TRBJ1-1
D: NA
size: NA
CDR3: CASSSLLEAFF
DNA: TGTGCCAGCAGCTCCCTCCTTGAAGCTTTCTTT

V: TRBV30
J: TRBJ2-7
D: NA
size: NA
CDR3: CAWRARETASYEQYF
DNA: TGTGCCTGGAGGGCCCGGGAGACGGCTTCCTACGAGCAGTACTTC

V: TRBV5-6
J: TRBJ1-2
D: NA
size: NA
CDR3: CASSPGQNYGYTF
DNA: TGTGCCAGCAGCCCAGGGCAGAACTATGGCTACACCTTC

V: TRBV11-2
J: TRBJ2-4
D: NA
size: NA
CDR3: CASSSRGRSPRDIQYF
DNA: TGTGCCAGCAGCTCCCGGGGACGAAGCCCCAGGGACATTCAGTACTTC

V: TRBV6-6
J: TRBJ1-1
D: NA
size: NA
CDR3: CASYYSPEHTEAFF
DNA: TGTGCCAGCTACTACTCGCCCGAGCACACTGAAGCTTTCTTT

V: TRBV18
J: TRBJ1-5
D: NA
size: NA
CDR3: CASSPGRNQPQHF
DNA: TGTGCCAGCTCACCGGGACGCAATCAGCCCCAGCATTTT

V: TRBV11-2
J: TRBJ2-1
D: TRBD2
size: NA
CDR3: CASSLRAGASGEQFF
DNA: TGTGCCAGCAGCTTAAGAGCGGGGGCTTCGGGTGAGCAGTTCTTC

V: TRBV4-1
J: TRBJ2-1
D: NA
size: few
CDR3: CASSPGPPSPPQFF
DNA: TGCGCCAGCAGCCCGGGACCGCCCTCTCCCCCGCAGTTCTTC

V: TRBV5-1
J: TRBJ2-1
D: NA
size: medium-sized
CDR3: CASSLVPNEQFF
DNA: TGCGCCAGCAGCTTGGTGCCTAATGAGCAGTTCTTC

V: TRBV11-3
J: TRBJ2-1
D: NA
size: few
CDR3: CASSPRGDNEQFF
DNA: TGTGCCAGCAGCCCCCGAGGGGATAATGAGCAGTTCTTC

V: TRBV7-6
J: TRBJ1-6
D: TRBD1
size: NA
CDR3: CASTLGQGNSPLHF
DNA: TGTGCCAGCACCCTTGGACAGGGGAATTCACCCCTCCACTTT

V: TRBV18
J: TRBJ2-7
D: TRBD2
size: NA
CDR3: CASSPGGTSGIYEQYF
DNA: TGTGCCAGCTCCCCCGGGGGGACTAGCGGCATCTACGAGCAGTACTTC

V: TRBV11-2
J: TRBJ2-5
D: TRBD1
size: NA
CDR3: CASSLPGQSTTQYF
DNA: TGTGCCAGCAGTTTACCGGGACAGTCCACGACCCAGTACTTC

V: TRBV5-6
J: TRBJ1-6
D: NA
size: few
CDR3: CASSFPGINPPLHF
DNA: TGTGCCAGCAGCTTTCCAGGGATTAATCCACCCCTCCACTTT

V: TRBV9
J: TRBJ2-3
D: TRBD1
size: NA
CDR3: CASSTGTGSGTDTQYF
DNA: TGTGCCAGCAGTACCGGGACAGGGTCCGGCACAGATACGCAGTATTTT

V: TRBV6-4
J: TRBJ2-3
D: TRBD2
size: NA
CDR3: CASSETGTSQPTDTQYF
DNA: TGTGCCAGCAGTGAAACCGGGACTAGCCAACCGACAGATACGCAGTATTTT

V: TRBV7-8
J: TRBJ2-5
D: TRBD2
size: NA
CDR3: CASSLAMGREETQYF
DNA: TGTGCCAGCAGCTTAGCAATGGGGAGGGAAGAGACCCAGTACTTC

V: TRBV30
J: TRBJ1-5
D: NA
size: NA
CDR3: CAWSVRVTGAKFYQPQHF
DNA: TGTGCCTGGAGTGTACGAGTTACGGGGGCGAAGTTTTATCAGCCCCAGCATTTT

V: TRBV2
J: TRBJ1-5
D: NA
size: few
CDR3: CASSGVGLRPQHF
DNA: TGTGCCAGCAGTGGTGTAGGGCTGCGGCCCCAGCATTTT

V: TRBV15
J: TRBJ2-1
D: NA
size: NA
CDR3: CATSRDGTSSREQFF
DNA: TGTGCCACCAGCAGAGATGGGACATCATCCCGCGAGCAGTTCTTC

V: TRBV27
J: TRBJ2-5
D: NA
size: once
CDR3: CASSLSDRWGETQYF
DNA: TGTGCCAGCAGTTTATCGGATAGGTGGGGGGAGACCCAGTACTTC

V: TRBV4-1
J: TRBJ1-1
D: NA
size: few
CDR3: CASSRRENTEAFF
DNA: TGCGCCAGCAGCCGACGGGAGAACACTGAAGCTTTCTTT

V: TRBV2
J: TRBJ1-2
D: TRBD1
size: NA
CDR3: CASSSGGFAYGYTF
DNA: TGTGCCAGCAGCTCAGGGGGCTTCGCCTATGGCTACACCTTC

V: TRBV11-2
J: TRBJ2-3
D: NA
size: NA
CDR3: CASSFGPSTDTQYF
DNA: TGTGCCAGCAGCTTCGGACCTAGCACAGATACGCAGTATTTT

V: TRBV7-6
J: TRBJ1-4
D: NA
size: NA
CDR3: CASTPYRGDNEKLFF
DNA: TGTGCCAGCACCCCTTACCGGGGGGATAATGAAAAACTGTTTTTT

V: TRBV15
J: TRBJ2-1
D: NA
size: NA
CDR3: CATSRDSTYEQFF
DNA: TGTGCCACCAGCAGAGATTCCACATATGAGCAGTTCTTC

V: TRBV18
J: TRBJ1-2
D: NA
size: NA
CDR3: CASSPFATQDNYGYTF
DNA: TGTGCCAGCTCACCTTTCGCCACACAGGATAACTATGGCTACACCTTC